This T cell receptor beta chain was recovered during a study of HIV-infected patients and healthy controls. Whole-study findings and limits: Treated samples reflected only about three months of therapy, arguably too short to observe immune reconstitution.

Antiretroviral therapy had run roughly three months, about 14 weeks, before follow-up blood collection. Whole blood was used without fractionation, so all unsorted peripheral T cells were included. Alpha and beta constant-region primers primed reverse transcription of approximately 0.55 ug RNA. Using multiplexing indices, alpha and beta chain libraries were generated apart by chain-specific third strand synthesis. Each molecule carried a 12-nucleotide identifier made of two joined random hexamers added before amplification. From the 5' RACE reads, TCRdb called clonotypes with MiXCR, one entry per CDR3 protein. This repertoire shows several thousand distinct CDR3 sequences, more than 7.5% found once; its top ten account for 20% to 25%. This clonotype was seen repeatedly, ten times or more. Antigen: not known. This CDR3 region has 14 residues. Per germline, CDR1 SGHTA and CDR2 FQGNSA. Trimming left V 4 bases short and J 4 bases short, with 13 bases between.

Sequenced here: blood, sampled during antiretroviral therapy. The receptor's source is an adult with HIV infection. The rearrangement links TRBV7-2 to TRBJ1-1, with a tentative D call TRBD1 (5 bases). The CDR3, as DNA: TGTGCCAGCAGCTCCTCCGCCGGGGGCACTGAAGCTTTCTTT. This gives the protein CASSSSAGGTEAFF.